The 30 T cell receptor beta chains below all came from one sample that was sequenced in a study of blood T cells in healthy people across ages. The use of a sample-barcoded 5' primer and a J-beta primer mix characterized a second PCR of about 6 to 12 cycles. TCRdb fed the 5' RACE reads into MiXCR, producing one record per CDR3 protein. The repertoire has around 650,000 distinct CDR3 sequences, approximately 40% of them found once; the top ten carry approximately 31%. Sequenced input: blood. Receptor source: an elderly man in good health.

The chain couples TRBV12-3 or TRBV12-4 to TRBJ1-5; unclear D gene. The V gene lost 2 bases and the J gene lost 3 bases, with 8 bases spanning the gap. This CDR3 contains 14 residues. CDR3 residues: CASSLNKVNQPQHF. In nucleotides, the CDR3 is TGTGCCAGCAGTTTAAACAAAGTCAATCAGCCCCAGCATTTT.

The chain couples TRBV3-1 to TRBJ2-1, with 10 positions matching TRBD2. The germline CDR1 and CDR2 sequences are LGHDT and YNNKEL (reference sequence). V lost 2 bases and J lost 12; bases outside the gene matches: 16. The CDR3 is 17 amino acids. CDR3 nucleotides: TGTGCCAGCAGCCAATCAGGGATCGCCACGAGGACTAGCGGGCAGTTCTTC. It yields the protein CASSQSGIATRTSGQFF.

The rearrangement links TRBV10-1 to TRBJ2-7; D is possibly TRBD1 (6 bases). The V end was cut by 6 bases, the J end by 7 bases, with 19 bases between. From germline, CDR1 is WNHNN and CDR2 SYGVQD (reference sequence). The CDR3 covers 14 residues. The CDR3: CASSENRAGDEQYF. The CDR3, as DNA: TGCGCCAGCAGCGAGAACAGGGCAGGGGATGAGCAGTACTTC.

V gene TRBV12-3 or TRBV12-4 combines with J gene TRBJ2-5; D uncertain. The CDR3 extends over 11 amino acids. The ends were cut back, 7 bases at V and 11 bases at J, with 14 bases in the middle. In nucleotides, the CDR3 is TGTGCCAGCACCCCCCTGAATGAGCAGTACTTC. It is translated as CASTPLNEQYF.

About this clonotype: A much larger clone sits a single nucleotide away, making a read error possible. The chain combines TRBV7-2 with TRBJ1-4; possibly TRBD1 for D (5 bases). Germline CDR1 and CDR2: SGHTA and FQGNSA. The CDR3 loop spans 12 amino acids. The V end was cut by 6 bases, the J end by 8 bases, with 10 bases between. CDR3 region: CTSSPWGEKLFF. DNA for the CDR3: TGTACCAGCAGTCCTTGGGGGGAAAAACTGTTTTTT. Full variable domain (remainder filled in from reference TRBV7-2 and TRBJ1-4): GAGVSQSPSNKVTEKGKDVELRCDPISGHTALYWYRQSLGQGLEFLIYFQGNSAPDKSGLPSDRFSAERTGGSVSTLTIQRTQQEDSAVYLCTSSPWGEKLFFGSGTQLSVL.

As concerns this clonotype: The junction does not match germline at one end; this may be a read error. CDR3 bases: TGTGCCAACAGCTCCCGGACTAAACGCACAGATACGCAGTATTTT. Protein: CANSSRTKRTDTQYF. The J gene is TRBJ2-3, the V gene TRBV5-4, with TRBD2 as a possible D gene (6 bases). The CDR3 consists of 15 residues. Germline V gene lookup returns CDR1 SGHNT and CDR2 YYREEE (reference sequence).

This clonotype was seen at least ten times. The chain employs TRBV24-1 and TRBJ2-5, with 10 positions matching TRBD2. Germline CDR1 and CDR2: KGHDR and SFDVKD. V gave up 4 bases and J gave up 1 base; unmatched junction bases: 17. CDR3 size: 20 residues. Written as DNA, the CDR3 is TGTGCCACCAGTGACCCCGGTCGGACTAGCGGCTGGTCCTCCCAAGAGACCCAGTACTTC. Its protein product is CATSDPGRTSGWSSQETQYF.

The V call is TRBV12-3 or TRBV12-4, the J call TRBJ2-6; TRBD1 matches 7 bases. Unmatched junction bases numbered 7, after V lost 6 bases and J lost 2 bases. The CDR3 spans 16 residues. The CDR3 sequence is CASSQGQGAGANVLTF. The DNA for the CDR3 is TGTGCCAGCAGCCAGGGTCAGGGGGCTGGGGCCAACGTCCTGACTTTC.

The CDR3 loop is CASRRRLAGGPFQETQYF. DNA for the CDR3: TGCGCCAGCAGAAGAAGACTAGCGGGGGGCCCATTCCAAGAGACCCAGTACTTC. The V and J genes are TRBV4-1 and TRBJ2-5; 13 bases agree with TRBD2. With V trimmed by 6 bases and J by 1 base, 11 bases remained unmatched. The CDR3 totals 18 residues. Germline V CDR1 and CDR2: MGHRA, YSYEKL.

This clonotype has a handful of counts. The V and J genes are TRBV6-5 and TRBJ2-2; D is perhaps TRBD2 (6 bases). The CDR3 spans 16 residues. CDR1 and CDR2 from the germline V gene are MNHEY and SVGAGI. The V and J ends lost 2 bases and 2 bases respectively, with 12 bases between them. CDR3 residues: CASSYGRTLNTGELFF. The CDR3 DNA sequence: TGTGCCAGCAGTTACGGGAGGACTCTAAACACCGGGGAGCTGTTTTTT.

About this clonotype itself: A read error may explain this, as a much larger clone is one base away. CDR3 DNA: TGCAGTGCTAGAGTGCGGACAGGGAATGGCCACACCTTC. Its protein product is CSARVRTGNGHTF. The gene calls are TRBV20-1 and TRBJ1-2; 8 bases are a match to TRBD1. The CDR3 is 13 residues long. CDR1 and CDR2 (germline): DFQATT, SNEGSKA (reference sequence).

The CDR3 DNA is TGCGCCAGCAGCGTACAGGGGGGGGAGCAGTACTTC. Amino acids: CASSVQGGEQYF. The chain couples TRBV5-1 to TRBJ2-5, with a weak D call TRBD1 (8 bases). This CDR3 is 12 amino acids long. Deletions cut 4 bases from V and 11 bases from J, with 15 bases between. Germline V gives CDR1 SGHRS, CDR2 YFSETQ.

V is TRBV18 and J is TRBJ2-5; 7 bases are a match to TRBD1. The CDR3 covers 15 residues. Germline-derived CDR1 and CDR2 are KGHSH and LQKENI. Trimming took 7 bases from V and 11 from J; bases not matched to a gene: 19. CDR3 sequence: CASCEGQTGDNEQYF. CDR3 sequence (DNA): TGTGCCAGCTGTGAGGGACAGACAGGAGACAATGAGCAGTACTTC.

This clonotype was detected ten times or more. The genes are TRBV7-2 and TRBJ2-5; D may match TRBD1 or TRBD2 (5 bases each). The length of the CDR3 is 17 residues. V gave up 0 bases and J gave up 1 base, with 15 bases separating them. Germline V gene sequence: CDR1 SGHTA, CDR2 FQGNSA. The CDR3 nucleotides are TGTGCCAGCAGCTTAGCGTGGACAAGGGGACCCCAAGAGACCCAGTACTTC. This codes for CASSLAWTRGPQETQYF.

This clonotype came up a few times. V and J are TRBV7-2 and TRBJ2-1; the D gene is possibly TRBD1 (5 bases). The J call may be wrong; the DNA end is better matched by TRBJ2-7. Germline V gene sequence: CDR1 SGHTA, CDR2 FQGNSA. This CDR3 has 16 amino acids. The CDR3 region is CASSAYSGRVYNEQYF. The CDR3 DNA is TGTGCCAGCAGCGCCTACTCCGGCAGGGTCTACAATGAGCAGTACTTC.

This clonotype showed up many times. V is TRBV6-5 and J is TRBJ2-7; tentatively, D is TRBD1 or TRBD2 (6 bases each). Germline assignment: CDR1 MNHEY and CDR2 SVGAGI. V lost 5 bases and J lost 3, with 17 bases in between. The CDR3 length is 15 residues. This CDR3 is CASSPFGGPRYEQYF. The CDR3 DNA reads TGTGCCAGCAGTCCCTTTGGGGGGCCCCGCTACGAGCAGTACTTC.

Details on this clonotype: This may stem from a read error, because a much larger clone lies one nucleotide away. CDR3 amino acids: CASSRTGVREQYF. The CDR3 nucleotides are TGTGCCAGCAGCCGGACAGGGGTACGGGAGCAGTACTTC. The J gene is TRBJ2-7, the V gene TRBV6-5; TRBD1 matches 9 bases. The CDR3 is 13 residues long. The V and J ends lost 6 bases and 7 bases, in that order; junction bases with no gene match: 7. The germline CDR1 and CDR2 sequences are MNHEY and SVGAGI.

In its sample, this clonotype was seen a few times. This chain links TRBV6-2 or TRBV6-3 with TRBJ2-1; 9 positions match TRBD2. The junction had 13 bases not matched to a gene; V was cut back by 5 bases and J by 8 bases. CDR1 is MNHEY and CDR2 is SVGEGT in the germline V gene. The length of the CDR3 is 16 residues. The chain's CDR3 is CASSPRVAGVVYEQFF. The CDR3 DNA follows: TGTGCCAGCAGTCCCCGAGTAGCGGGAGTAGTTTATGAGCAGTTCTTC.

This sequence joins TRBV10-3 and TRBJ2-7; 10 bases fit TRBD1. This CDR3 has 15 residues. Germline loops: CDR1 ENHRY, CDR2 SYGVKD. The junction had 4 bases not matched to a gene; V was cut back by 2 bases and J by 3 bases. The CDR3: CAISEPGQGFYEQYF. In DNA form, the CDR3 reads TGTGCCATCAGTGAGCCGGGACAGGGGTTCTACGAGCAGTACTTC.

This clonotype was observed a few times. The chain combines TRBV13 with TRBJ2-7; 9 bases are a match to TRBD1. V lost 5 bases, J lost 3 bases, and 8 bases stayed unmatched. In germline, CDR1 is PRHDT, CDR2 FYEKMQ (reference sequence). The CDR3 runs to 15 residues. CDR3 region: CASSSRGQGFYEQYF. CDR3 DNA sequence: TGTGCCAGCAGCAGTAGGGGACAGGGATTCTACGAGCAGTACTTC.

Worth noting for this clonotype: One end of the junction does not line up with germline, which may come from a read error. CDR3 protein: CAIIRGRAVDTRYF. As DNA, the CDR3 is TGTGCCATCATACGCGGGAGGGCCGTAGATACGCGGTATTTT. V and J are TRBV10-3 and TRBJ2-3; TRBD2 matches at 9 bases. There are 14 residues in the CDR3. Per germline, CDR1 ENHRY and CDR2 SYGVKD.

This sequence joins TRBV5-1 and TRBJ2-3; 7 nucleotides agree with TRBD2. This CDR3 spans 15 amino acids. Germline assignment: CDR1 SGHRS and CDR2 YFSETQ. V shed 5 bases, J shed 4 bases, and the junction held 10 bases outside the gene matches. The CDR3 DNA follows: TGCGCCAGCAGTTTAGGGACTAACCCCCCAGATACGCAGTATTTT. Protein product: CASSLGTNPPDTQYF.

V is TRBV6-1 and J is TRBJ2-4; no definite D call. The end of the DNA aligns better with TRBJ2-7, so the J call may be wrong. Germline V gene sequence: CDR1 MNHNS, CDR2 SASEGT. The CDR3 contains 12 residues. The CDR3 region has the DNA TGTGCCAGCAGTGCTATCCGCTACGAGCAGTACTTC. Translated, it gives CASSAIRYEQYF.

The J gene is TRBJ1-4, the V gene TRBV20-1; perhaps TRBD1 as D (5 bases). Trimming removed 6 bases at V and 9 bases at J, with 17 bases between. This CDR3 is 13 amino acids long. Germline values: CDR1 DFQATT, CDR2 SNEGSKA (reference sequence). The CDR3 nucleotides are TGCAGTGCCAGGGAGGATCGGCGGAAAAAACTGTTTTTT. Its protein is CSAREDRRKKLFF.

The V call is TRBV20-1, the J call TRBJ2-7; TRBD2 matches at 9 bases. The V gene's germline CDR1 is DFQATT and CDR2 SNEGSKA (reference sequence). The CDR3 length is 13 residues. The trim removed 6 bases at V and 3 bases at J, leaving 6 bases unmatched. Written as DNA, the CDR3 is TGCAGTGCGCCGGGACTAGCAATCTACGAGCAGTACTTC. Protein: CSAPGLAIYEQYF.

This chain links TRBV27 with TRBJ2-1, with 8 bases matching TRBD2. Germline CDR1 reads MNHEY; CDR2 reads SMNVEV (reference sequence). V shed 0 bases and J 6 bases; nucleotides not matched to a gene: 4. The CDR3 has 15 amino acids. The CDR3 protein is CASSLSAGAVNEQFF. The CDR3 nucleotides read TGTGCCAGCAGTTTATCAGCGGGAGCGGTCAATGAGCAGTTCTTC.

V gene TRBV28 combines with J gene TRBJ2-3; D is unclear. Germline V gives CDR1 MDHEN, CDR2 SYDVKM. The CDR3 extends over 15 amino acids. Trimming stripped 5 bases from V and 1 base from J, with 13 bases between. CDR3 region: CASSLQVAGTDTQYF. CDR3 in DNA: TGTGCCAGCAGTCTCCAGGTTGCTGGCACAGATACGCAGTATTTT.

This clonotype was seen a handful of times. The V call is TRBV20-1, the J call TRBJ1-2; 8 positions match TRBD1. Germline CDR1 is DFQATT and CDR2 is SNEGSKA (reference sequence). Trimming at V came to 3 bases and at J to 1 base, leaving 4 bases not matched to a gene. This CDR3 comprises 14 residues. The CDR3, as DNA: TGCAGTGCTAGGCGGACAGGGCGTAACTATGGCTACACCTTC. It encodes CSARRTGRNYGYTF.

V and J are TRBV7-9 and TRBJ1-1, with D possibly being TRBD1 (6 bases). Germline lookup yields CDR1 SEHNR and CDR2 FQNEAQ (reference sequence). The V end was cut by 5 bases, the J end by 4 bases, with 14 bases between. This CDR3 spans 14 amino acids. The CDR3 DNA sequence: TGTGCCAGCAGCCCCGCAGGGGTGGCCACTGAAGCTTTCTTT. Its protein is CASSPAGVATEAFF.

J is TRBJ1-1 and V is TRBV29-1, with D maybe TRBD1 (6 bases). Trimming cost V 4 bases and J 1 base, with 10 bases left between them. Germline V gives CDR1 SQVTM, CDR2 ANQGSEA. The CDR3 loop spans 13 amino acids. The CDR3 is CSVVGGANTEAFF. The CDR3 bases are TGCAGCGTTGTGGGGGGGGCGAACACTGAAGCTTTCTTT.